A selection of T cell receptor beta chains follows, all from one sample in a study of blood T cell repertoires in COVID-19. Profiling relied on immunoSEQ multiplex PCR, and the TCRdb table lists in-frame clones only, not all of them. The sample lists 210,000 or so clones, around 84% occurring once. The specimen was PBMCs or T cells enriched from blood (not recorded which). The receptors stem from a man aged 30-40 years with acute COVID-19. The CDR3 runs from the conserved cysteine through the conserved F or W. D genes are given only for firm matches.

J gene | D gene | V gene | CDR3 length | CDR3 protein
TRBJ1-2 | TRBD1 | TRBV5-4 | 14 | CASSLALNDREYTF
TRBJ2-7 | TRBD2 | TRBV3-1/TRBV3-2 | 14 | CASSLAGGGYEQYF
TRBJ2-5 | . | TRBV5-5 | 14 | CASTTPGGKETQYF
TRBJ2-5 | . | TRBV7-3 | 15 | CASSLTGGYQETQYF
TRBJ2-7 | . | TRBV7-2 | 13 | CASSLGSMWEQYF
TRBJ2-2 | . | TRBV18 | 15 | CASSPPGQNTGELFF
TRBJ1-4 | . | TRBV5-1 | 14 | CASSPGTTNEKLFF
TRBJ2-7 | . | TRBV28 | 12 | CASSWGEYEQYF
TRBJ1-1 | . | TRBV7-9 | 13 | CASSLWQNTEAFF
TRBJ2-3 | . | TRBV5-4 | 13 | CASSFGGLDTQYF
TRBJ1-1 | TRBD1 | TRBV6-5 | 12 | CASRFTGASAFF
TRBJ2-3 | . | TRBV20-1 | 11 | CSAEGTDTQYF
TRBJ1-3 | TRBD1 | TRBV9 | 18 | CASSPISGTGSSGNTIYF
TRBJ2-7 | TRBD1 | TRBV29-1 | 12 | CSVGGTVYEQYF
TRBJ1-6 | . | TRBV2 | 11 | CASSETSQLHF
TRBJ2-7 | TRBD1 | TRBV11-2 | 15 | CASSLGTGGSYEQYF
TRBJ1-1 | . | TRBV6-6 | 13 | CASHLREGAEAFF
TRBJ1-1 | TRBD1 | TRBV5-1 | 15 | CASSPQGAANTEAFF
TRBJ2-1 | TRBD2 | TRBV7-9 | 15 | CASSSLAGKYNEQFF
TRBJ1-1 | . | TRBV7-9 | 14 | CASSPTTGPTEAFF
TRBJ1-3 | . | TRBV18 | 14 | CASSPPYSGNTIYF
TRBJ2-7 | TRBD1 | TRBV7-9 | 14 | CASSLVEGGHEQYF
TRBJ1-2 | . | TRBV7-9 | 13 | CASSLDAFGGYTF
TRBJ1-3 | . | TRBV28 | 12 | CASSFSRNTIYF
TRBJ2-5 | . | TRBV25-1 | 16 | CASSERRLRDQETQYF
TRBJ1-5 | TRBD1 | TRBV9 | 16 | CASSRGGDRANQPQHF
TRBJ1-3 | TRBD1 | TRBV5-5 | 18 | CASSPIQRDRVIGNTIYF
TRBJ1-4 | TRBD1 | TRBV6-5 | 14 | CASSSGTGREKLFF
TRBJ2-1 | TRBD2 | TRBV18 | 14 | CASSPGGAANEQFF
TRBJ1-1 | TRBD1 | TRBV27 | 16 | CASRPGTGEMNTEAFF
TRBJ1-1 | . | TRBV9 | 14 | CASSVGALNTEAFF
TRBJ2-1 | . | TRBV11-2 | 14 | CASSLLLRVNEQFF
TRBJ2-2 | . | TRBV19 | 13 | CASSTGSPGELFF
TRBJ1-3 | . | TRBV3-1/TRBV3-2 | 13 | CASSIRTAGTIYF
TRBJ1-3 | . | TRBV3-1/TRBV3-2 | 13 | CASNSRSGNTIYF
TRBJ1-2 | TRBD1 | TRBV19 | 14 | CASSSSGTGIGYTF
TRBJ1-3 | TRBD1 | TRBV13 | 16 | CASSFYRGLDGNTIYF
TRBJ1-1 | TRBD1 | TRBV19 | 14 | CASSITGAYTEAFF
TRBJ1-1 | . | TRBV2 | 17 | CASSEKIRIRGSDEAFF
TRBJ2-1 | . | TRBV4-1 | 13 | CASSQEPGGEQFF
TRBJ2-4 | TRBD1 | TRBV19 | 16 | CASSDPGGETKNIQYF
TRBJ2-5 | TRBD2 | TRBV10-3 | 15 | CAIKASGGVQETQYF
TRBJ1-2 | . | TRBV19 | 14 | CASSRGMGSYGYTF
TRBJ1-1 | TRBD1 | TRBV9 | 16 | CASSIGTGGLNTEAFF
TRBJ2-2 | . | TRBV5-1 | 15 | CASSSDGEVTGELFF
TRBJ2-7 | TRBD1 | TRBV5-1 | 15 | CASSAGGTGVYEQYF
TRBJ1-2 | TRBD1 | TRBV28 | 14 | CASSPGQTNYGYTF
TRBJ2-1 | TRBD2 | TRBV10-3 | 17 | CAISLSEGQRGGSEQFF
TRBJ2-2 | . | TRBV3-1/TRBV3-2 | 16 | CASSYIGQAKVWELFF
TRBJ1-2 | TRBD1 | TRBV15 | 17 | CATSRDYPTGGLHGYTF
TRBJ2-7 | . | TRBV3-1/TRBV3-2 | 14 | CASSQAWSSYEQYF
TRBJ2-7 | . | TRBV29-1 | 14 | CSVTLWGVSYEQYF
TRBJ2-7 | . | TRBV28 | 14 | CASSFRGSSYEQYF
TRBJ2-1 | TRBD1 | TRBV19 | 15 | CASSKGQDLYNEQFF
TRBJ1-2 | TRBD1 | TRBV18 | 16 | CASSPPGQGYLYGYTF
TRBJ2-7 | TRBD1 | TRBV11-2 | 13 | CASSYRGLSEQYF
TRBJ1-6 | . | TRBV3-1/TRBV3-2 | 14 | CASSQGGANSPLHF
TRBJ2-2 | TRBD1 | TRBV12-5 | 17 | CASGLAKTGMDTGELFF
TRBJ1-1 | TRBD1 | TRBV19 | 16 | CASSRESRGRDTEAFF